The present entry profiles one TCR beta chain with its context. This clone was found a few times. No antigen is known for it. No per-base quality is available; no much larger clone lies one base away. A cohort of approximately 30 patients with locally advanced or metastatic urothelial carcinoma, treated at Memorial Sloan Kettering on a trial protocol, was included. Peripheral blood mononuclear cells were collected pretreatment and during treatment, with between 1 and 8 total time points per patient. The Qiagen DNeasy Blood extraction kit was used to purify genomic DNA from total PBMCs and tumor samples. PBMCs were collected pretreatment and during treatment, and were isolated and stored as previously described. This sample stems from a study of PD-L1 blockade in urothelial cancer (dated by TCRdb to 2015 to 2018). Turning to the overall study: Therapy was started in the mid-2010s for all patients, and atezolizumab 1,200 mg was administered intravenously every 3 weeks. Durable clinical benefit was defined as a progression-free survival longer than 6 months, and TCR features were additionally tested against progression-free survival and overall survival. Patients had an ECOG performance status of 0 or 1 and had received between 0 and 3 prior chemotherapy regimens. Twenty-five of 29 patients were males with bladder-origin urothelial cancer, and about 65% of the roughly 30 reported a prior smoking history. Nine or ten patients reached durable clinical benefit, while 20 patients did not. In the same patients who had TCR sequencing, pretreatment tumors also underwent whole exome sequencing and RNA sequencing. Blood samples gave median yields of approximately 130,000 T cells and 82,636 unique TCRs, along with a median clonality of approximately 0.08. TCR sequencing covered pretreatment tumor samples and matched, serially collected peripheral blood taken before and after atezolizumab treatment. Blood samples were analyzed at two time points: 3 weeks after treatment start (second dose) and 6 weeks after treatment start. An exploratory multi-omic analysis was conducted of the somatic, immune and clinical correlates of response to PD-L1 blockade with atezolizumab in urothelial cancer. Pretreatment blood TCR-seq was available for twenty-nine patients, at least one posttreatment blood collection was obtained for 25 or so patients, and tumor TCR-seq was available for 25 or so patients.

Each PCR received spiked-in synthetic TCR analog templates so that absolute template abundance could be estimated from read counts. TCRbeta CDR3 regions were amplified from genomic DNA with bias-controlled V and J gene primers using the immunoSEQ assay. Sequencing of rearranged TCRbeta segments was done at approximately 20X coverage. Processing in the source paper ran as follows. Clustering was used to correct sequencing errors, and CDR3s were annotated against IMGT to assign V, D and J genes. Downstream analyses used only productive TCRbeta rearrangements, leaving out any out-of-frame or stop-codon sequences. Clonality was calculated as one minus the Shannon entropy normalized by the log of the number of unique productive sequences. Clones differing between time points or between blood and tumor were identified by Fisher's exact test with Benjamini-Hochberg correction at adjusted p below 0.01. This immuneACCESS table, as held by TCRdb, lists in-frame sequences with V and J called but not all clones. Of the missing ones, under half trace to an unresolved V gene in checked studies; the others have no known cause. That table furnishes V, J and clone size, whereas the DNA furnished D and trimming. For this sample the table gives fewer than 45,000 clones, of which approximately 78% were detected only once. The ten largest clonotypes hold under 4% of the sample.

General study outcomes and caveats: Because of the small sample size (n ≈ 31) and the many exploratory analyses performed, the results are intended to be regarded as hypothesis-generating. Improved progression-free and overall survival was found to be associated with pretreatment peripheral blood TCR clonality below the median. Among patients with durable benefit, tumor-associated TCR clones showed greater expansion in peripheral blood 3 weeks after treatment started (n ≈ 21, p = 0.022).

The germline V gene yields SGHDT for CDR1 and YYEEEE for CDR2. The germline ends are 24 bases apart after V is trimmed by 4 bases and J by 14 bases. Inclusive of the bounding cysteine and phenylalanine, the CDR3 is 14 residues long. Only the CDR3 DNA stays, 42 bases, in frame from base 1. The sample was PBMCs, taken around atezolizumab (anti-PD-L1) treatment. The TCR originated in a man aged 65 to 85 with urothelial cancer. The chain is assembled from TRBV5-6 and TRBJ1-2, with an unclear D gene assignment. This receptor carries the CDR3 CASSTPFFPGRKTF. The nucleotide sequence reads TGTGCCAGCAGCACTCCGTTCTTTCCGGGTAGAAAAACCTTC.